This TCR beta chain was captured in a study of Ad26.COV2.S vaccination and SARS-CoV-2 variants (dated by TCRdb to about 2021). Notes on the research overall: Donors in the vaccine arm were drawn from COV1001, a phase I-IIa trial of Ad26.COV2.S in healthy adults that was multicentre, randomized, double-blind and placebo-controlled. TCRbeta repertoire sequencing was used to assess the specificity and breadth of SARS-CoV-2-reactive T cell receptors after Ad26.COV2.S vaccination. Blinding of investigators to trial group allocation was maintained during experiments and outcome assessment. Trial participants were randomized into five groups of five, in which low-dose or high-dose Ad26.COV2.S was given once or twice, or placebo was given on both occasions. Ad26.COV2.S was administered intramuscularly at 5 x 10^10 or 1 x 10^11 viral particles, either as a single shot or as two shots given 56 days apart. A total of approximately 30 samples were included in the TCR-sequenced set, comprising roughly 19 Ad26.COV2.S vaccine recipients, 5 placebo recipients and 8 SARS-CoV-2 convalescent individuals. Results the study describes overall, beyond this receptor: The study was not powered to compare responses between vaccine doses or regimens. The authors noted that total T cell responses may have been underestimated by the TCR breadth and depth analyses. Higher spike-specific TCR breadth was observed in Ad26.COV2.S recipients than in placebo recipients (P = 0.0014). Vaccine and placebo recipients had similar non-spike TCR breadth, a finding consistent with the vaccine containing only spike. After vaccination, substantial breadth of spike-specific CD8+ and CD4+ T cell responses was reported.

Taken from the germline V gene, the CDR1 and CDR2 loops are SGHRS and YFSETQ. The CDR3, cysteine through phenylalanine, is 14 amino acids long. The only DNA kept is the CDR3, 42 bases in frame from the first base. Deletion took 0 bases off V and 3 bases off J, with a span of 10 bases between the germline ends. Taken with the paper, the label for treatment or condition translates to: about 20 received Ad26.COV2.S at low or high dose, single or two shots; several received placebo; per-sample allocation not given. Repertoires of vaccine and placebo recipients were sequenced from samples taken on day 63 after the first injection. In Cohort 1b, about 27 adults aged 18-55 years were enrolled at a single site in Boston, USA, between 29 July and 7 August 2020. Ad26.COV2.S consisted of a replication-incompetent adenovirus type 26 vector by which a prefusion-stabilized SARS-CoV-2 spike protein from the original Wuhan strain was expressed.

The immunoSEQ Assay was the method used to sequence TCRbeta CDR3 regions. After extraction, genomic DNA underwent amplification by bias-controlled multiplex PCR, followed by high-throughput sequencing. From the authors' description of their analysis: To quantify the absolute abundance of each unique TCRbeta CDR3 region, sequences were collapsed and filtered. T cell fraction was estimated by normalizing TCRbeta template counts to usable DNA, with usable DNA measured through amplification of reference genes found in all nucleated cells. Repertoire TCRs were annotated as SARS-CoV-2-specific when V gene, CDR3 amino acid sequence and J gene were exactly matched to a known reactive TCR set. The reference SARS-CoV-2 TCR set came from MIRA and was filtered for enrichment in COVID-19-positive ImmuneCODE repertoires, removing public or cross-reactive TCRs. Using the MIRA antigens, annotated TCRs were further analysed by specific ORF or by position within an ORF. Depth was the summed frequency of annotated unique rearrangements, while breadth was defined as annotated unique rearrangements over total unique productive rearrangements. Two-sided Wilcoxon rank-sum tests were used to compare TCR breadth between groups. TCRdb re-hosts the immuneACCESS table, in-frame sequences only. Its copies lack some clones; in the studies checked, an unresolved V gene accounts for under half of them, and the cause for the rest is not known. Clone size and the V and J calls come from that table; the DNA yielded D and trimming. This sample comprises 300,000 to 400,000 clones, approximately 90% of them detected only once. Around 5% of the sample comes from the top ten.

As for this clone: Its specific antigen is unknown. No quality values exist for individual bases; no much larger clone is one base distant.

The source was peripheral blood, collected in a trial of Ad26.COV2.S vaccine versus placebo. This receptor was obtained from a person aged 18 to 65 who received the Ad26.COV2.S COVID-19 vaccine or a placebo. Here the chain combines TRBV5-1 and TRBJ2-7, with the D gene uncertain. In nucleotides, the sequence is TGCGCCAGCAGCTTGGCCCTATCCGACTACGAGCAGTACTTC. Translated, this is CASSLALSDYEQYF. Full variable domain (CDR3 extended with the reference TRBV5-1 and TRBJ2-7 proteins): KAGVTQTPRYLIKTRGQQVTLSCSPISGHRSVSWYQQTPGQGLQFLFEYFSETQRNKGNFPGRFSGRQFSNSRSEMNVSTLELGDSALYLCASSLALSDYEQYFGPGTRLTVT.